The sequence of this TCR beta chain was determined in a study of blood T cell repertoires in COVID-19. Background on the study: Sites in the United States, Italy and Spain provided acute and convalescent COVID-19 samples. In each case, the material was cDNA or gDNA derived from T cells, B-cell-depleted T cells, or PBMCs.

Authors' analysis steps: Reference gene primer amplification gave estimated nucleated cell counts. Assay: immunoSEQ multiplex PCR; the TCRdb copy retains only in-frame clones and omits some. Clone size and the V and J calls come from that table; the DNA yielded D and trimming. The sample has approximately 440,000 clones, about 87% seen once. Seattle cases were enrolled at active infection and followed longitudinally. Sequenced: peripheral blood. The origin of this receptor is a woman between 50 and 59 years old with COVID-19, enrolled during active disease.

The CDR3 protein is CATETPGQTYEQYF. CDR3 nucleotide sequence: TGTGCCACCGAAACCCCGGGACAGACCTACGAGCAGTACTTC. The chain carries TRBV27 and TRBJ2-7, with 7 bases that match TRBD1. Looked up from germline, CDR1 is MNHEY and CDR2 is SMNVEV (reference sequence). The length of the CDR3 is 14 residues. V lost 10 bases, J lost 2 bases, and 11 bases stayed unmatched.